This T cell receptor beta chain was obtained from a study of cytomegalovirus exposure and HLA in healthy donors. At the level of the study: Earlier results showed some 120 million unique TCR beta sequences derived from some 190 million T cells. Samples from HLA-typed donors yielded some 85 million unique TCRs in an early data release.

PCR employed 60 Vbeta and 13 Jbeta primers. TCRdb keeps only in-frame clones here, not all; method: immunoSEQ multiplex PCR. This repertoire shows hundreds of thousands of clones, around 80% found once; its top ten account for approximately 0.47%. Whole-study findings and limits: In vitro testing confirmed a few CMV-associated chains as specific for CMV antigens. Productive rates of about 87% or about 30% were seen for most TCR beta V segments in an earlier analysis.

About this clone itself: As yet, its antigen is unknown.

CDR1 and CDR2 from the germline V gene are SGHAT and FQNNGV. This CDR3 comprises 13 residues. Trimming removed 2 bases at V and 3 bases at J, with 7 bases between. The receptor comes from a boy aged 10-17 years in good health and CMV-seronegative. The V call is TRBV11-2, the J call TRBJ1-2; D might be TRBD1 (6 bases). Sequencing used PBMCs. This CDR3 is CASSLRTDYGYTF. CDR3 DNA sequence: TGTGCCAGCAGCTTAAGGACAGACTATGGCTACACCTTC.